This T cell receptor beta chain was profiled in a study of T cell responses to AZD1222 COVID-19 vaccine. Findings and caveats of the study: Spike-specific TCR depth and breadth grew after two AZD1222 doses. In the spike-specific TCR repertoire, nearly half reportedly target unmutated variant regions. Recipients of AZD1222 seropositive at baseline numbered only 6 or 7. CD4 TCRs associated with vaccination spanned spike, dominating at 160-218 and 743-854.

The V gene end was trimmed by 3 bases and the J gene end by 2 bases; junction bases not matched to a gene: 14. The CDR3 has 19 residues. Germline V gene lookup returns CDR1 MGHRA and CDR2 YSYEKL. A remark on this clone: Its antigen remains unidentified.

Using immunoSEQ multiplex PCR, the repertoire was profiled, and TCRdb retains in-frame clones only, with some absent. The sample holds approximately 120,000 clones, about 90% seen once. The chain has TRBV4-1 and TRBJ2-3; 10 positions match TRBD2. This TCR came from an adult in good health. The sample consisted of peripheral blood, taken on day 0 of AZD1222 vaccination. As DNA, the CDR3 is TGCGCCAGCAGCCATTTAATGCGGACTAGCGGAAAAAACACAGATACGCAGTATTTT. Its protein product is CASSHLMRTSGKNTDTQYF.